Sequencing of this T cell receptor beta chain was carried out in a study of cytomegalovirus exposure and HLA in healthy donors. Study-wide findings and caveats: As confirmed in vitro, three CMV-associated chains were specific for CMV antigens. Earlier findings revealed that most TCR beta V segments proved productive either about 87% or about 30% of the time.

Points on this clone: The antigen remains undetermined.

PCR was performed using 60 Vbeta and 13 Jbeta primers. Only in-frame clones appear in the TCRdb table, and some are missing; sequencing was by immunoSEQ multiplex PCR. The sample contains about 140,000 clones, around three quarters of which appear only once. V gave up 6 bases and J gave up 3 bases; unmatched junction bases: 7. There are 15 residues in the CDR3. Germline V gene lookup returns CDR1 LGHNA and CDR2 YSLEER. The chain recombines TRBV4-3 with TRBJ1-2; 10 bases line up with TRBD1. The receptor was isolated from a man aged 18 to 30 in good health and CMV-seronegative. The sequenced sample was PBMCs. The CDR3 nucleotides are TGCGCCAGCAGGCCCTCCGGGACAGGGGACTATGGCTACACCTTC. Its protein product is CASRPSGTGDYGYTF.